This T cell receptor (beta chain) was sequenced for a study of blood T cell repertoires in COVID-19. CDR3 length: 13 amino acids. Trimming cost V 0 bases and J 8 bases, with 10 bases left between them. CDR1 and CDR2 (germline): MGHDK, SYGVNS. Sequencing used immunoSEQ multiplex PCR; TCRdb keeps in-frame clones, though not all of them. The table has over 150,000 clones, approximately 85% seen once. The source of this sequence is a man at least 80 years old with COVID-19, enrolled during active disease. The V call is TRBV25-1, the J call TRBJ1-2, with D possibly matching TRBD1 (5 bases). Material for sequencing was peripheral blood. The CDR3 sequence: CASSEYRGWGYTF. As DNA, the CDR3 is TGTGCCAGCAGTGAATATCGGGGGTGGGGCTACACCTTC.